The 10 T cell receptor beta chains presented below share a single source sample, sequenced in a study of CD8 T cells in Susac syndrome. The authors reverse transcribed roughly 0.5 to 1 ug RNA with random hexamers. TCRdb passed the immunoSEQ multiplex PCR reads through MiXCR, listing each CDR3 protein once. Here the sample spans around 53,000 distinct CDR3 sequences, just under 95% being singletons. Sequenced material: CD8+ T cells from PBMCs. The receptors were sampled from a human donor with Susac syndrome.

The chain couples TRBV20-1 to TRBJ1-5; 7 bases line up with TRBD1. The V gene's germline CDR1 is DFQATT and CDR2 SNEGSKA (reference sequence). V shed 1 base, J shed 2 bases, and the junction held 5 bases outside the gene matches. This CDR3 spans 15 amino acids. In DNA form, the CDR3 reads TGCAGTGCTAGAGCCACAGGGGTGGGCAATCAGCCCCAGCATTTT. This encodes CSARATGVGNQPQHF.

V usage is TRBV7-9 and J usage is TRBJ2-3; 12 bases agree with TRBD2. Germline V CDR1 and CDR2: SEHNR, FQNEAQ (reference sequence). CDR3 length equals 16 residues. V lost 4 bases, J lost 4 bases, and 6 bases stayed unmatched. The CDR3 DNA follows: TGTGCCAGCAGCTCCTCTAGCGGGGGGGTCCCAGATACGCAGTATTTT. Protein: CASSSSSGGVPDTQYF.

The V and J genes are TRBV12-3 or TRBV12-4 and TRBJ1-5; no reliable D call. The CDR3 loop spans 12 amino acids. Trimming removed 3 bases from V and 5 bases from J, with 5 bases in between. The CDR3 spells CASSLAYQPQHF. The CDR3 coding sequence is TGTGCCAGCAGTTTGGCGTATCAGCCCCAGCATTTT.

This chain uses TRBV7-7 with TRBJ2-5; D is perhaps TRBD1 (5 bases). The CDR3 spans 14 residues. Germline assignment: CDR1 SSHAT and CDR2 FNYEAQ (reference sequence). Trimming shortened V by 5 bases and J by 2 bases, and 12 bases separated the two germline ends. The CDR3 sequence is CASSATGLQETQYF. In DNA form, the CDR3 reads TGTGCCAGCAGCGCAACAGGATTACAAGAGACCCAGTACTTC.

The rearrangement joins TRBV30 to TRBJ2-1, with 9 nucleotides matching TRBD2. V was pared by 2 bases and J by 4 bases, with 6 bases of the junction left unmatched. The CDR3 has 15 amino acids. CDR1 and CDR2 (germline): GTSNPN, SVGIG (reference sequence). The CDR3 protein is CAWSPGLARYNEQFF. The DNA for the CDR3 is TGTGCCTGGAGTCCGGGACTAGCAAGGTACAATGAGCAGTTCTTC.

This chain joins TRBV29-1 and TRBJ2-3; weak D call: TRBD1 (6 bases). Germline V CDR1 and CDR2: SQVTM, ANQGSEA. V dropped 4 bases and J dropped 2 bases, with 19 bases sitting between them. The CDR3 has 16 amino acids. DNA of the CDR3: TGCAGCGTTGCCCAGATCGGACAGAGAAACACAGATACGCAGTATTTT. The encoded protein is CSVAQIGQRNTDTQYF.

This chain links TRBV5-4 with TRBJ1-2; weak D call: TRBD1 (6 bases). The length of the CDR3 is 12 residues. The germline gives CDR1 SGHNT, CDR2 YYREEE (reference sequence). Between the trimmed V and J ends, which lost 10 bases and 3 bases, there was a span of 13 bases. The CDR3 loop is CACRDNDYGYTF. The CDR3 nucleotides read TGTGCCTGCCGGGACAACGACTATGGCTACACCTTC.

The V and J genes are TRBV7-2 and TRBJ2-1; no definite D call. Between the trimmed V and J ends, which lost 1 base and 9 bases, there was a span of 7 bases. The CDR3 has 12 residues. From germline, CDR1 is SGHTA and CDR2 FQGNSA. CDR3 in amino acids: CASSLVGTEQFF. The DNA for the CDR3 is TGTGCCAGCAGCTTAGTGGGAACTGAGCAGTTCTTC.

This chain connects TRBV18 to TRBJ2-7; possible D gene TRBD2, 5 bases. V was cut by 3 bases and J by 4 bases, with 16 bases left in between. The germline V gene has CDR1 KGHSH and CDR2 LQKENI. The CDR3 consists of 15 residues. For the CDR3, the DNA is TGTGCCAGCTCACCGGGAGTAGGCACCCAATACGAGCAGTACTTC. Its translation: CASSPGVGTQYEQYF.

The V gene is TRBV7-9, the J gene TRBJ2-3, with D unresolved. Germline V CDR1 and CDR2: SEHNR, FQNEAQ (reference sequence). V gave up 5 bases and J gave up 7 bases, with 13 bases separating them. This CDR3 region has 13 residues. The CDR3 sequence is CASSEASSNTQYF. Written as DNA, the CDR3 is TGTGCCAGCAGCGAGGCCTCATCAAATACGCAGTATTTT. Together with reference TRBV7-9 and TRBJ2-3, the CDR3 gives the full variable domain: DTGVSQNPRHKITKRGQNVTFRCDPISEHNRLYWYRQTLGQGPEFLTYFQNEAQLEKSRLLSDRFSAERPKGSFSTLEIQRTEQGDSAMYLCASSEASSNTQYFGPGTRLTVL.